This T cell receptor beta chain was sequenced for a study of CD8 T cells in Susac syndrome. Random hexamers were used to reverse transcribe the RNA input (about 0.5 to 1 ug). TCRdb used MiXCR to reprocess the immunoSEQ multiplex PCR reads, holding one entry per CDR3 protein. The repertoire consists of 140,000 to 150,000 distinct CDR3 sequences, with 94% occurring once and the leading ten covering roughly 0.083%. This clonotype appeared a single time. The study sequenced TCR beta in blood CD8+ and CD4+ T cells. Trimming stripped 1 base from V and 1 base from J, with 11 bases between. Germline CDR1 reads SQVTM; CDR2 reads ANQGSEA. CDR3 length equals 15 residues.

Sequencing input: CD4+ T cells from PBMCs. The J gene is TRBJ2-1, the V gene TRBV29-1; D gene ambiguous. The clonotype was recovered from a human donor in good health. The CDR3 sequence is CSVEGREISYNEQFF. The CDR3 DNA sequence: TGCAGCGTTGAAGGGAGAGAGATTTCCTACAATGAGCAGTTCTTC.